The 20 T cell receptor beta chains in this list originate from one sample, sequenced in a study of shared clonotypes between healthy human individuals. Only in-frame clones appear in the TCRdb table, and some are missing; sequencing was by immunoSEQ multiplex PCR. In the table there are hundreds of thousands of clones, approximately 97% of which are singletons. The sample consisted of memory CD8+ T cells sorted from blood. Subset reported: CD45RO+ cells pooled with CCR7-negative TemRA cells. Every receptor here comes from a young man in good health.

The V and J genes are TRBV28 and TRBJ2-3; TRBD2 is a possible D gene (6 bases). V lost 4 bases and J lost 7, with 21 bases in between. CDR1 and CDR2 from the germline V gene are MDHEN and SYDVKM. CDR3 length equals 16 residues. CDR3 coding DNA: TGTGCCAGCAGTTCGCTGTCCCGGGACTGGCGATATACGCAGTATTTT. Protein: CASSSLSRDWRYTQYF.

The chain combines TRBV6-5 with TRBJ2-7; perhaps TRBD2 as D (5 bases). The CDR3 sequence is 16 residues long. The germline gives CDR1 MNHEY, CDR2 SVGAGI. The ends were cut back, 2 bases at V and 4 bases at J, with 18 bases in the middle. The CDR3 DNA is TGTGCCAGCAGTTACAGGCGGGCGCGCCTCGTATACGAGCAGTACTTC. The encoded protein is CASSYRRARLVYEQYF.

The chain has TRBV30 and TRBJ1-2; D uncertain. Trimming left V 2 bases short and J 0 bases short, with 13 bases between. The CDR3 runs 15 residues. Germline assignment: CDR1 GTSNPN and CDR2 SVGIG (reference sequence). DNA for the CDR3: TGTGCCTGGAGTCTCCCAACTACCTCTAACTATGGCTACACCTTC. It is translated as CAWSLPTTSNYGYTF.

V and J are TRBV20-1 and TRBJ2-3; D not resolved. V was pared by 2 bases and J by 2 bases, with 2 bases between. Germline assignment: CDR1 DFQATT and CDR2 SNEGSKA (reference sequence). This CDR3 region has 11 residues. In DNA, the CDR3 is TGCAGTGCTAGACCCACAGATACGCAGTATTTT. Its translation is CSARPTDTQYF.

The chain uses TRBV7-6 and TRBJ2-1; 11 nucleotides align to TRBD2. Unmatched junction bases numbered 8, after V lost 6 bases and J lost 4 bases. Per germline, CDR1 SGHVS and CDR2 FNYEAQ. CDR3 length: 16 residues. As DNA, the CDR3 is TGTGCCAGCAGTCCCGCCGGGACTAGCGGTTACAATGAGCAGTTCTTC. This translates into CASSPAGTSGYNEQFF.

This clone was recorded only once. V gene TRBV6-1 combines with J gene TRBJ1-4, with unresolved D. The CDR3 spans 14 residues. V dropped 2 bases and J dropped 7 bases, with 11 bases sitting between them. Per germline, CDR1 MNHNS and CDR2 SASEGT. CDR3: CASSERREREKLFF. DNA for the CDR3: TGTGCCAGCAGTGAACGGCGGGAGCGTGAAAAACTGTTTTTT.

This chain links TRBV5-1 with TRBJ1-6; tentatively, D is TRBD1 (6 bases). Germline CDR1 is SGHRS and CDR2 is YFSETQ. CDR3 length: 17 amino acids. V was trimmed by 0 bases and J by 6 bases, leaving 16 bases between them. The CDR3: CASSLVLRGHLNSPLHF. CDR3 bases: TGCGCCAGCAGCTTGGTCCTGCGGGGACATCTTAATTCACCCCTCCACTTT.

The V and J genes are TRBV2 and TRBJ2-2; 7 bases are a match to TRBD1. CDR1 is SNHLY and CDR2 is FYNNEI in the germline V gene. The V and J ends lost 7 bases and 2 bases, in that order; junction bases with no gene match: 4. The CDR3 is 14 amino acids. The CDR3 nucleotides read TGTGCCAGCATACAGGGGCAAAACACCGGGGAGCTGTTTTTT. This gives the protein CASIQGQNTGELFF.

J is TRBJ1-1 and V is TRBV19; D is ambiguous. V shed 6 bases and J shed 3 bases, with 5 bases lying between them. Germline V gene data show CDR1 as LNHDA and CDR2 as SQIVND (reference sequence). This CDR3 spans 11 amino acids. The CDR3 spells CASSEYTEAFF. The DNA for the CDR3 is TGTGCCAGTAGCGAGTACACTGAAGCTTTCTTT.

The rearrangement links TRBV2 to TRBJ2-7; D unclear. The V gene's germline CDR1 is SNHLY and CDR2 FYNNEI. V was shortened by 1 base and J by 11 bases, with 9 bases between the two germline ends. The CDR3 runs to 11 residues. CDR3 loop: CASSEGGWEYF. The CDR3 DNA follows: TGTGCCAGCAGTGAAGGGGGTTGGGAGTACTTC.

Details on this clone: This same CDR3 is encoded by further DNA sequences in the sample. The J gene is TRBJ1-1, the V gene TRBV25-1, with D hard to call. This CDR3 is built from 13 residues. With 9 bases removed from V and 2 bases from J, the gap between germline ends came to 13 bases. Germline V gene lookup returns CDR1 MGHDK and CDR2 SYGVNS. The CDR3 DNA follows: TGTGCCAGTAACTTTGGGCACAACACTGAAGCTTTCTTT. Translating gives CASNFGHNTEAFF.

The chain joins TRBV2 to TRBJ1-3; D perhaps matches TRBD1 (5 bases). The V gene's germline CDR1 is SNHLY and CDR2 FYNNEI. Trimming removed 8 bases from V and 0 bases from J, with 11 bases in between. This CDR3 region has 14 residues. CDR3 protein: CASARGFSGNTIYF. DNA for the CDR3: TGTGCCAGCGCGAGGGGCTTCTCTGGAAACACCATATATTTT.

The CDR3 region is CSVPPCKQRNTEAFF. CDR3 coding DNA: TGCAGCGTCCCACCCTGTAAACAGAGAAACACTGAAGCTTTCTTT. The chain combines TRBV29-1 with TRBJ1-1; D ambiguous. The CDR3 runs 15 residues. Trimming took off 6 bases at V and 2 bases at J, with 19 bases between the two ends. From germline, CDR1 is SQVTM and CDR2 ANQGSEA.

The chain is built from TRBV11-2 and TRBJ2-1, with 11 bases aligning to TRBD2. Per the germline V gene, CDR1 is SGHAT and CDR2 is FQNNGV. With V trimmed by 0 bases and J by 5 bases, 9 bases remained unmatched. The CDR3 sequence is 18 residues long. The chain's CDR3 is CASSLDIGGLAANNEQFF. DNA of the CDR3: TGTGCCAGCAGCTTAGATATCGGGGGACTAGCGGCCAACAATGAGCAGTTCTTC. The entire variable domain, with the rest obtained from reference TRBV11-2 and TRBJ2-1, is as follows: EAGVAQSPRYKIIEKRQSVAFWCNPISGHATLYWYQQILGQGPKLLIQFQNNGVVDDSQLPKDRFSAERLKGVDSTLKIQPAKLEDSAVYLCASSLDIGGLAANNEQFFGPGTRLTVL.

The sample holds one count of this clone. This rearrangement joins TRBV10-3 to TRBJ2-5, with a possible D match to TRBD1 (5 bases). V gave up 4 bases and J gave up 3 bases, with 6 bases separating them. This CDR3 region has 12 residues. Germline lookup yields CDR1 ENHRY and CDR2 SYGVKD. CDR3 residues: CAISGTKETQYF. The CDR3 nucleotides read TGTGCCATCAGTGGGACAAAAGAGACCCAGTACTTC.

The CDR3 region has the DNA TGTGCCAGCAGTTTCCCTACAGGCCTTGGAAACACCATATATTTT. It specifies CASSFPTGLGNTIYF. The chain links TRBV28 to TRBJ1-3; D possibly corresponds to TRBD1 (5 bases). The V gene lost 3 bases and the J gene lost 3 bases, with 12 bases spanning the gap. The CDR3 consists of 15 residues. Germline CDR1 and CDR2: MDHEN and SYDVKM.

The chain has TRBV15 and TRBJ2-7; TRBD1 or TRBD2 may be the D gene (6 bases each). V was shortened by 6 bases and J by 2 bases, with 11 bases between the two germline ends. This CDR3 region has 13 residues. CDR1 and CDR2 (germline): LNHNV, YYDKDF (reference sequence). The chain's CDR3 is CATRRDTPYEQYF. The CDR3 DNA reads TGTGCCACCAGGCGGGACACGCCCTACGAGCAGTACTTC. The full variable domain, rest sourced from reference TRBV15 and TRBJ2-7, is DAMVIQNPRYQVTQFGKPVTLSCSQTLNHNVMYWYQQKSSQAPKLLFHYYDKDFNNEADTPDNFQSRRPNTSFCFLDIRSPGLGDTAMYLCATRRDTPYEQYFGPGTRLTVT.

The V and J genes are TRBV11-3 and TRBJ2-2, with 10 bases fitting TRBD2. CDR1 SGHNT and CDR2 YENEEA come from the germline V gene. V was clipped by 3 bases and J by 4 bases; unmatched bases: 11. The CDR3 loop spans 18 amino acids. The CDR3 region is CASSLSLGSSGSTGELFF. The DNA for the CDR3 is TGTGCCAGCAGCTTGTCTTTAGGGTCTAGCGGGAGCACCGGGGAGCTGTTTTTT.

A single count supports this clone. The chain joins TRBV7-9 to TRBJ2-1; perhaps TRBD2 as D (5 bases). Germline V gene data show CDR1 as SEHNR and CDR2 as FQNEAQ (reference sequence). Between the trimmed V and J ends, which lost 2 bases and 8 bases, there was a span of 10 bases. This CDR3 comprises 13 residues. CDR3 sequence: CASSLSGYDEQFF. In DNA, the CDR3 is TGTGCCAGCAGCTTATCGGGGTATGATGAGCAGTTCTTC.

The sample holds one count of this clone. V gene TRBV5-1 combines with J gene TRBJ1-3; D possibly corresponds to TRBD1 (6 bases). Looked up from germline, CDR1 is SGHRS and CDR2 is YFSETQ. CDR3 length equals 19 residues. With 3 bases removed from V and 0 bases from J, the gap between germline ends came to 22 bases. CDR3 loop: CASSSKGVSGVDSGNTIYF. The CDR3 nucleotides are TGCGCCAGCAGCTCAAAAGGCGTCTCAGGGGTTGACTCTGGAAACACCATATATTTT.